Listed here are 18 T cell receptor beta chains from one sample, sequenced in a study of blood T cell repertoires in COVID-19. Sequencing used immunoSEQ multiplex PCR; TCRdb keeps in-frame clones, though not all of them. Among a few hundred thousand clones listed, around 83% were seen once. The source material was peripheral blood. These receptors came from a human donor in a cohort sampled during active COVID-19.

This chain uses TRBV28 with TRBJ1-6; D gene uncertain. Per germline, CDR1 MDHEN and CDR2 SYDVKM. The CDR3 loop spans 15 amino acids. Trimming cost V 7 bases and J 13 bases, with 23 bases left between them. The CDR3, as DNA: TGTGCCAGCACACCCCGGAGGATGTCGATTGGGCCCCTCCACTTT. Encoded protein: CASTPRRMSIGPLHF.

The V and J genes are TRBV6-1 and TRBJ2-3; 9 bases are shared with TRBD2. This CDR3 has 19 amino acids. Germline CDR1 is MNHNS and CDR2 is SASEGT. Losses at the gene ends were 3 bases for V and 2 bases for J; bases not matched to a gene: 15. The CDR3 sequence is CASSERRAAGGDYTDTQYF. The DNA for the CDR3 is TGTGCCAGCAGTGAGAGGCGAGCAGCGGGAGGCGATTACACAGATACGCAGTATTTT.

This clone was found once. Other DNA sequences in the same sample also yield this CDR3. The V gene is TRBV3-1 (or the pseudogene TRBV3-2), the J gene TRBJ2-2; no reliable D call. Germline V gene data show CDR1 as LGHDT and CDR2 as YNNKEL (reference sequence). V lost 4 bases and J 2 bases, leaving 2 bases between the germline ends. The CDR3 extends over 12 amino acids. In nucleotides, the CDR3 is TGTGCCAGCAGCCCTAACACCGGGGAGCTGTTTTTT. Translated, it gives CASSPNTGELFF.

The DNA of the CDR3 is TGTGCCAGCAGTCTTCAACCTAGCGGGTCCTACGAGCAGTACTTC. Its protein product is CASSLQPSGSYEQYF. The chain carries TRBV28 and TRBJ2-7, with 8 bases fitting TRBD2. V dropped 5 bases and J dropped 1; count of bases not matched to a gene: 7. CDR1 is MDHEN, CDR2 SYDVKM, per germline. This CDR3 region has 15 residues.

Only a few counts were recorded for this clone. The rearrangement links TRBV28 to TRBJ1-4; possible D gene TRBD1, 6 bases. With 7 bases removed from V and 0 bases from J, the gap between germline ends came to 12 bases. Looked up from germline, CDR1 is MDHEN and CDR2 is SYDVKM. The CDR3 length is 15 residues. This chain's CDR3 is CASIKTGSTNEKLFF. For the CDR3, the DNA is TGTGCCAGCATCAAAACAGGGTCAACTAATGAAAAACTGTTTTTT.

CDR3 in amino acids: CASSHPYWTSGKETQYF. In nucleotides, the CDR3 is TGCGCCAGCAGCCATCCTTATTGGACTAGCGGGAAAGAGACCCAGTACTTC. V gene TRBV4-1 combines with J gene TRBJ2-5; 12 nucleotides agree with TRBD2. V was pared by 3 bases and J by 3 bases, with 8 bases of the junction left unmatched. The CDR3 covers 17 residues. From germline, CDR1 is MGHRA and CDR2 YSYEKL.

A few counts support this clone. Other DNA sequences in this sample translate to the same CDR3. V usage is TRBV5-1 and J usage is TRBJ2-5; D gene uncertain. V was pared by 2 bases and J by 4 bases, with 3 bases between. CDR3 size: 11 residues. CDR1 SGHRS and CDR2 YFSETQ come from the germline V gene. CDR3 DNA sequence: TGCGCCAGCAGCTTTCGAGAGACCCAGTACTTC. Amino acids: CASSFRETQYF.

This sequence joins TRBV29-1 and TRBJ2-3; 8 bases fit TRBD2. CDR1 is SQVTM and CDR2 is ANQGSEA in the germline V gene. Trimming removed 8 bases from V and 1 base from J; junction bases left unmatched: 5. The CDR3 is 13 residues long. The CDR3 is CSQRAGGTDTQYF. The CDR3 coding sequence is TGCAGCCAGCGAGCGGGGGGCACAGATACGCAGTATTTT.

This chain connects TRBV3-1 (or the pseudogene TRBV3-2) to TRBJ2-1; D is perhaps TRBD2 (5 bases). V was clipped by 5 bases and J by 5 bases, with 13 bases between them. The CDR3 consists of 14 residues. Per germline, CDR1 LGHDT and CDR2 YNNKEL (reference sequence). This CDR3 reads CASSRVFGNNEQFF. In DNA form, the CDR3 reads TGTGCCAGCAGCAGAGTTTTCGGGAACAATGAGCAGTTCTTC.

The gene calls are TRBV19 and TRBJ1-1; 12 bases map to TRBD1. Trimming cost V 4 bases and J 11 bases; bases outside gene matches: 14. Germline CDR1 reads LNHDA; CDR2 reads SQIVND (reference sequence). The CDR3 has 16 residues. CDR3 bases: TGTGCCAGTAGTACCAATGGGGACAGGGGGCGCCGATCGGCTTTCTTT. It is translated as CASSTNGDRGRRSAFF.

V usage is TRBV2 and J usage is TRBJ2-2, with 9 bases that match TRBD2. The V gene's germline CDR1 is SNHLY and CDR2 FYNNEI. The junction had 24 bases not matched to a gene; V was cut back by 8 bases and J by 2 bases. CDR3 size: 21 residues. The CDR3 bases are TGTGCCAGCGGCGCCCCGCATTGGTGGAGGCTAGCGGGGCTAAACACCGGGGAGCTGTTTTTT. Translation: CASGAPHWWRLAGLNTGELFF.

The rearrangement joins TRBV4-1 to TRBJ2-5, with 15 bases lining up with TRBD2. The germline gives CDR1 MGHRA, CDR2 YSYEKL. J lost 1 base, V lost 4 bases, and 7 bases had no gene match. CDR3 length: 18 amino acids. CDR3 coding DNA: TGCGCCAGCAGCCTCGGACTAGCGGGAGGGCCTCCCCAAGAGACCCAGTACTTC. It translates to CASSLGLAGGPPQETQYF.

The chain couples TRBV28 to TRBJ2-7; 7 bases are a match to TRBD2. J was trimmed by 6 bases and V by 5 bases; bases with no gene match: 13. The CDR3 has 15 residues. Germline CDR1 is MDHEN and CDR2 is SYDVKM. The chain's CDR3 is CASSPQGGEGPEQYF. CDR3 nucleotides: TGTGCCAGCAGTCCCCAAGGAGGGGAGGGGCCCGAGCAGTACTTC.

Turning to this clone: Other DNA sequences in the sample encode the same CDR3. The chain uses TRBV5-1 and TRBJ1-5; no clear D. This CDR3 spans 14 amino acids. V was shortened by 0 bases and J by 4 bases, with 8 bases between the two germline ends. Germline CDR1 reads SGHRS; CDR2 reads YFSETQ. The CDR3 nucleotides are TGCGCCAGCAGCTTGGGAGGCAGTAATCAGCCCCAGCATTTT. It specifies CASSLGGSNQPQHF.

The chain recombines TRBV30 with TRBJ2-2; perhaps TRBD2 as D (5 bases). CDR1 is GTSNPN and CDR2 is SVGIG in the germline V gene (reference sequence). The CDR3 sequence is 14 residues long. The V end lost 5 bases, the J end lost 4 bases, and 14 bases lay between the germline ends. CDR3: CAWGSGVTTGELFF. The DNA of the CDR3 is TGTGCCTGGGGCTCCGGGGTCACCACCGGGGAGCTGTTTTTT. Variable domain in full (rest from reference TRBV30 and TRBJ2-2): SQTIHQWPATLVQPVGSPLSLECTVEGTSNPNLYWYRQAAGRGLQLLFYSVGIGQISSEVPQNLSASRPQDRQFILSSKKLLLSDSGFYLCAWGSGVTTGELFFGEGSRLTVL.

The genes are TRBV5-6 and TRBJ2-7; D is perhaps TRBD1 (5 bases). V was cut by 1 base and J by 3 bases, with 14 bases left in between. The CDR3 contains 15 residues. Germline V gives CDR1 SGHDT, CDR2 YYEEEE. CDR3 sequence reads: CASSLWGRQRYEQYF. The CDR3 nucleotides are TGTGCCAGCAGCTTGTGGGGCAGACAACGCTACGAGCAGTACTTC.

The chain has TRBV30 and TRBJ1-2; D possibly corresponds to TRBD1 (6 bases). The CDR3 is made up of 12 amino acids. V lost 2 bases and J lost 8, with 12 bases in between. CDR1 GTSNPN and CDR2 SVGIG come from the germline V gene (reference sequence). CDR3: CAWSWQGRGYTF. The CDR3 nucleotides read TGTGCCTGGAGTTGGCAGGGGAGAGGCTACACCTTC.

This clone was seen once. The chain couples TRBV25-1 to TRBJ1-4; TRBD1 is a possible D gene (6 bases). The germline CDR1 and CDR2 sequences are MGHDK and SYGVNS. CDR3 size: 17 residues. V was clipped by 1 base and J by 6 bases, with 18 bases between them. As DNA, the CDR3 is TGTGCCAGCAGTGAATCGGGGGGCGGAAGAAGGGATGAAAAACTGTTTTTT. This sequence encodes CASSESGGGRRDEKLFF. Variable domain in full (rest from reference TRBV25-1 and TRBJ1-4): EADIYQTPRYLVIGTGKKITLECSQTMGHDKMYWYQQDPGMELHLIHYSYGVNSTEKGDLSSESTVSRIRTEHFPLTLESARPSHTSQYLCASSESGGGRRDEKLFFGSGTQLSVL.